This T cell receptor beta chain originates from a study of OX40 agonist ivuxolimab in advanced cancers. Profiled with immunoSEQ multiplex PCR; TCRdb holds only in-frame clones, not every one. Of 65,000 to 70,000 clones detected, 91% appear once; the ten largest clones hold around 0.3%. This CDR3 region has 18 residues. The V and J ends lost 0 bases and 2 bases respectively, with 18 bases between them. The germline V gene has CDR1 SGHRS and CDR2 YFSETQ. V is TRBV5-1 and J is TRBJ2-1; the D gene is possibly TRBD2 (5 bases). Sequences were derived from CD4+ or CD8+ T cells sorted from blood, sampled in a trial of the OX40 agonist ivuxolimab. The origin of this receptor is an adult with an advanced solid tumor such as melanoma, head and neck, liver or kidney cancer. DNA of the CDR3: TGCGCCAGCAGCTTGGTAGGGCTAGCATTAACCCCCTACAATGAGCAGTTCTTC. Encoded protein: CASSLVGLALTPYNEQFF.